The rows below give T cell receptor beta chains drawn from one sample of a study of blood T cell repertoires in COVID-19. Profiling relied on immunoSEQ multiplex PCR, and the TCRdb table lists in-frame clones only, not all of them. The sample carries roughly 150,000 clones, around 85% recorded once. Sequencing used peripheral blood. These receptors originate from a man older than 75 with COVID-19, enrolled during active disease. Each CDR3 is given with its conserved first and last residue. The order of the fields is J gene, V gene, clone size, D gene, CDR3 DNA, CDR3 protein. The D gene is left open where the match is weak. Clone size, where shown, is once, few, many, or a class for clones that have expanded.

J: TRBJ1-2; V: TRBV2; size: -; D: -; DNA: TGTGCCAGCAGTGGAGGGGAGGGGATCGGCTATGGCTACACCTTC; CDR3: CASSGGEGIGYGYTF
J: TRBJ2-7; V: TRBV7-2; size: few; D: -; DNA: TGTGCCAGCAGCTTATTCAGCTACGAGCAGTACTTC; CDR3: CASSLFSYEQYF
J: TRBJ1-6; V: TRBV6-6; size: -; D: -; DNA: TGTGCCAGTTGGACAGTTAATAATTCACCCCTCCACTTT; CDR3: CASWTVNNSPLHF
J: TRBJ2-2; V: TRBV7-9; size: -; D: -; DNA: TGTGCCAGCAGCCGGAACACCGGGGAGCTGTTTTTT; CDR3: CASSRNTGELFF
J: TRBJ1-5; V: TRBV2; size: -; D: -; DNA: TGTGCCAGCAGTCGGGTCAGAGAAGGGCCCCAGCATTTT; CDR3: CASSRVREGPQHF
J: TRBJ2-1; V: TRBV10-3; size: -; D: TRBD2; DNA: TGTGCCATCAGTCCTAGCGGGGGGGCCAGTAACTCCTACAATGAGCAGTTCTTC; CDR3: CAISPSGGASNSYNEQFF
J: TRBJ2-1; V: TRBV24-1; size: -; D: -; DNA: TGTGCCACCAGTGACTCAGGGATCTCCTACAATGAGCAGTTCTTC; CDR3: CATSDSGISYNEQFF
J: TRBJ1-3; V: TRBV6-5; size: -; D: -; DNA: TGTGCCAGCAGTTACTCACAGGGTAAAGGAAACACCATATATTTT; CDR3: CASSYSQGKGNTIYF
J: TRBJ2-5; V: TRBV19; size: -; D: TRBD1; DNA: TGTGCCAGTAGTATCGGGGACAGGGAAGAGACCCAGTACTTC; CDR3: CASSIGDREETQYF
J: TRBJ1-2; V: TRBV27; size: -; D: TRBD1; DNA: TGTGCCAGCAGTTTATATAGACAGGGTGGCGGCTACACCTTC; CDR3: CASSLYRQGGGYTF
J: TRBJ1-2; V: TRBV5-4; size: -; D: TRBD1; DNA: TGTGCCAGCAGCTTGGTGGACAGGCCCACCACAGGGGGCTACACCTTC; CDR3: CASSLVDRPTTGGYTF
J: TRBJ2-5; V: TRBV2; size: -; D: -; DNA: TGTGCCAGCAGTGAAGACACGAGGCAGTACTTC; CDR3: CASSEDTRQYF
J: TRBJ1-4; V: TRBV6-5; size: -; D: TRBD1; DNA: TGTGCCAGCAGCCCAGGGGGCCGGAGTGAAAAACTGTTTTTT; CDR3: CASSPGGRSEKLFF
J: TRBJ1-2; V: TRBV19; size: -; D: TRBD1; DNA: TGTGCCATACAAGGACAGGGGGCTTCTGGCTACACCTTC; CDR3: CAIQGQGASGYTF
J: TRBJ1-1; V: TRBV6-2/TRBV6-3; size: -; D: -; DNA: TGTGCCAGCAGTTCCTCGCGGGCCAGAGGCACTGAAGCTTTCTTT; CDR3: CASSSSRARGTEAFF
J: TRBJ2-7; V: TRBV11-2; size: few; D: -; DNA: TGTGCCAGCAGCCCCCAGACAGGTTCCGAGCAGTACTTC; CDR3: CASSPQTGSEQYF
J: TRBJ2-7; V: TRBV7-2; size: -; D: TRBD2; DNA: TGTGCCAGCAGCTTAGAAGCTAGCGGGGGGAATTACGAGCAGTACTTC; CDR3: CASSLEASGGNYEQYF
J: TRBJ1-4; V: TRBV3-1/TRBV3-2; size: -; D: TRBD1; DNA: TGTGCCAGCAGCCAAGATCCCCCCCTGACAGGGGTCGAAAAACTGTTTTTT; CDR3: CASSQDPPLTGVEKLFF
J: TRBJ1-1; V: TRBV6-6; size: -; D: TRBD1; DNA: TGTGCCAGCAGTTACTACCAGGGGGGCACTGAAGCTTTCTTT; CDR3: CASSYYQGGTEAFF
J: TRBJ1-1; V: TRBV5-1; size: few; D: TRBD1; DNA: TGCGCCAGCAGTCACCCATACAGGGGTGCGAACACTGAAGCTTTCTTT; CDR3: CASSHPYRGANTEAFF
J: TRBJ2-7; V: TRBV7-2; size: few; D: TRBD2; DNA: TGTGCCAGCAGCTTAGGGGGGACTAGCGCCTACGAGCAGTACTTC; CDR3: CASSLGGTSAYEQYF
J: TRBJ2-3; V: TRBV10-3; size: -; D: -; DNA: TGTGCCATCAGTGAGAACACAGGGACAGATACGCAGTATTTT; CDR3: CAISENTGTDTQYF
J: TRBJ2-5; V: TRBV5-1; size: -; D: TRBD1; DNA: TGCGCCAGCAGCCTCGACAGGGAACAGACCCAGTACTTC; CDR3: CASSLDREQTQYF
J: TRBJ2-5; V: TRBV29-1; size: few; D: TRBD1; DNA: TGCAGCGTTGAAGATCGCGGGACAGGGTATGAAGAGACCCAGTACTTC; CDR3: CSVEDRGTGYEETQYF
J: TRBJ1-2; V: TRBV28; size: few; D: -; DNA: TGTGCCAGCAGTTTCGACAGGAACTATGGCTACACCTTC; CDR3: CASSFDRNYGYTF
J: TRBJ2-2; V: TRBV27; size: -; D: TRBD2; DNA: TGTGCCAGCTCGGGCGGGGGGCTGTACACCGGGGAGCTGTTTTTT; CDR3: CASSGGGLYTGELFF
J: TRBJ2-3; V: TRBV5-1; size: -; D: TRBD2; DNA: TGCGCCAGCAGCCCCGGGACTAGCGGGGGAACAGATACGCAGTATTTT; CDR3: CASSPGTSGGTDTQYF
J: TRBJ1-5; V: TRBV6-6; size: -; D: TRBD1; DNA: TGTGCCAGCAGTTCCCCGGGACAGGCAGGCAATCAGCCCCAGCATTTT; CDR3: CASSSPGQAGNQPQHF
J: TRBJ2-1; V: TRBV4-2; size: -; D: TRBD1; DNA: TGTGCCAGCAGCCAAGTTCAGGGGGCCGATGAGCAGTTCTTC; CDR3: CASSQVQGADEQFF
J: TRBJ1-1; V: TRBV13; size: -; D: -; DNA: TGTGCCAGCAGCCGAGTAGACACTGAAGCTTTCTTT; CDR3: CASSRVDTEAFF
J: TRBJ1-1; V: TRBV4-2; size: -; D: TRBD1; DNA: TGTGCCAGCAGCCAAGTCAGACAGGGGTGGAATTCGAACACTGAAGCTTTCTTT; CDR3: CASSQVRQGWNSNTEAFF
J: TRBJ1-4; V: TRBV3-1/TRBV3-2; size: few; D: -; DNA: TGTGCCAGCAGCCAAGATCGGGGTGAAAAACTGTTTTTT; CDR3: CASSQDRGEKLFF
J: TRBJ1-2; V: TRBV29-1; size: -; D: -; DNA: TGCAGCGTTGAAGATGGGGGCTGGGGCTATGGCTACACCTTC; CDR3: CSVEDGGWGYGYTF
J: TRBJ1-1; V: TRBV29-1; size: -; D: -; DNA: TGCAGCGTTGAAGGCGGGCCTGGGGCTGAAGCTTTCTTT; CDR3: CSVEGGPGAEAFF
J: TRBJ2-3; V: TRBV20-1; size: -; D: -; DNA: TGCAGTGCTAGTTCGAGGATTCGCACAGATACGCAGTATTTT; CDR3: CSASSRIRTDTQYF
J: TRBJ1-1; V: TRBV7-9; size: many; D: -; DNA: TGTGCCAGCAGCCCCCCCGCGGACACTGAAGCTTTCTTT; CDR3: CASSPPADTEAFF
J: TRBJ1-3; V: TRBV7-2; size: -; D: TRBD1; DNA: TGTGCCAGCAGCTCGCCGACAGGGGGCGCGGACACCATATATTTT; CDR3: CASSSPTGGADTIYF
J: TRBJ2-1; V: TRBV6-6; size: -; D: -; DNA: TGTGCCAGCAGTGACACAGGGAGCTCCTACAATGAGCAGTTCTTC; CDR3: CASSDTGSSYNEQFF
J: TRBJ2-7; V: TRBV5-1; size: -; D: TRBD1; DNA: TGCGCCAGCAGCTTAGGCGGGACAGGGGCGTACGAGCAGTACTTC; CDR3: CASSLGGTGAYEQYF
J: TRBJ1-2; V: TRBV7-9; size: -; D: -; DNA: TGTGCCAGCAGCTTTGGGACACCTTATGGCTACACCTTC; CDR3: CASSFGTPYGYTF
J: TRBJ2-1; V: TRBV11-3; size: -; D: TRBD1; DNA: TGTGCCAGCAGCTTACCCCTCCTGGACAGGGGTGCGTTCTTC; CDR3: CASSLPLLDRGAFF
J: TRBJ1-1; V: TRBV11-3; size: few; D: -; DNA: TGTGCCAGCAGCTTAGAACAGACGATAAACACTGAAGCTTTCTTT; CDR3: CASSLEQTINTEAFF
J: TRBJ2-7; V: TRBV5-5; size: -; D: TRBD1; DNA: TGTGCCAGCAGCTGGGGACAGCGACCCTACGAGCAGTACTTC; CDR3: CASSWGQRPYEQYF
J: TRBJ1-2; V: TRBV7-2; size: -; D: TRBD1; DNA: TGTGCCAGCAGCGCGACAGGGTATTATGGCTACACCTTC; CDR3: CASSATGYYGYTF